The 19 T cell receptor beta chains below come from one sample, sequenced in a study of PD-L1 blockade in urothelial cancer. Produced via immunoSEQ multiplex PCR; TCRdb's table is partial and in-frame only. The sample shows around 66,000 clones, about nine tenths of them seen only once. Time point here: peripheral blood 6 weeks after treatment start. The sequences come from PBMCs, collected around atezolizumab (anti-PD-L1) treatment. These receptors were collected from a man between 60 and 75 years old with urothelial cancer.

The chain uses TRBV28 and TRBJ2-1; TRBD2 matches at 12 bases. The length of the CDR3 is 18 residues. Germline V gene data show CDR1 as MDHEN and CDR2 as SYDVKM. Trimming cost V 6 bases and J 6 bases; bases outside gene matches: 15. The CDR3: CASSTTRPGLAGSNEQFF. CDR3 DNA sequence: TGTGCCAGCAGCACTACCCGCCCCGGACTAGCGGGAAGCAATGAGCAGTTCTTC.

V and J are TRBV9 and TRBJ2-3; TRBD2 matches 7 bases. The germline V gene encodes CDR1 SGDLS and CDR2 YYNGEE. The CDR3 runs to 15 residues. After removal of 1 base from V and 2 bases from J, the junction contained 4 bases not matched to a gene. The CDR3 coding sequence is TGTGCCAGCAGCGTACTAGCGGATAACACAGATACGCAGTATTTT. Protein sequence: CASSVLADNTDTQYF.

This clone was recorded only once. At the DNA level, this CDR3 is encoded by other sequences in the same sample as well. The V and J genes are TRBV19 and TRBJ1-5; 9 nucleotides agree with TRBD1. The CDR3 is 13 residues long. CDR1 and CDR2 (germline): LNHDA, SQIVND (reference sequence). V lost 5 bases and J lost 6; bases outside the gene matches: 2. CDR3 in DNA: TGTGCCAGTAGTCGACAGGGGGGTCAGCCCCAGCATTTT. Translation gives CASSRQGGQPQHF.

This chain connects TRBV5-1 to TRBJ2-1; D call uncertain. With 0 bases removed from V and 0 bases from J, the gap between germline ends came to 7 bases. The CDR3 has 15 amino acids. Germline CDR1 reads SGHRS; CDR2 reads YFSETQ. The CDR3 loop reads CASSLGHLSYNEQFF. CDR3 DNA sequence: TGCGCCAGCAGCTTGGGACACCTCTCCTACAATGAGCAGTTCTTC.

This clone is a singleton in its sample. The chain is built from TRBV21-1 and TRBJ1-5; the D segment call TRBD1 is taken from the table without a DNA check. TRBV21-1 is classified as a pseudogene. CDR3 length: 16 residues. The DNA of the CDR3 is TGTGCCAGCAGCTGGGGGCCCAGGGGGCATACTCAGCCCCAGCATTTT. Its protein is CASSWGPRGHTQPQHF.

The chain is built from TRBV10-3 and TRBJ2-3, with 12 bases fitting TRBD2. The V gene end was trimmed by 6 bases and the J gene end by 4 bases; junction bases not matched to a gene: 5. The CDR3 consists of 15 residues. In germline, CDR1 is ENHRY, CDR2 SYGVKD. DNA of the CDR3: TGTGCCATCAGACTGACTAGCGGGGGCCCAGATACGCAGTATTTT. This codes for CAIRLTSGGPDTQYF.

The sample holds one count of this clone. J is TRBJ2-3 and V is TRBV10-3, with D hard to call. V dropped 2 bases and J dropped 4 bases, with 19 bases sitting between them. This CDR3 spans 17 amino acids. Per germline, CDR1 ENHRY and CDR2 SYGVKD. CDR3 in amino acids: CAISEPDRGADSDTQYF. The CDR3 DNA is TGTGCCATCAGTGAGCCAGACCGAGGCGCCGATTCAGATACGCAGTATTTT.

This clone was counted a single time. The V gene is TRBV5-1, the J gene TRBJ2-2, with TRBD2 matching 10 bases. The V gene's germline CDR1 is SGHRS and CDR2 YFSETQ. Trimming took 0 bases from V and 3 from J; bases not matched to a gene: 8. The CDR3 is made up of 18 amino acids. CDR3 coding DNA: TGCGCCAGCAGCTTGGAGCCTAGCGGGGGTCTTTACACCGGGGAGCTGTTTTTT. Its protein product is CASSLEPSGGLYTGELFF.

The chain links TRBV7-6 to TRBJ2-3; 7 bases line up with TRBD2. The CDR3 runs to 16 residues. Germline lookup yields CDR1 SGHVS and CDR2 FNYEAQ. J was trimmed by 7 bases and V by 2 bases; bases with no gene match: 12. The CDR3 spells CASSLIAGDVRYTQYF. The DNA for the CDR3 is TGTGCCAGCAGCTTAATTGCGGGGGACGTAAGGTATACGCAGTATTTT.

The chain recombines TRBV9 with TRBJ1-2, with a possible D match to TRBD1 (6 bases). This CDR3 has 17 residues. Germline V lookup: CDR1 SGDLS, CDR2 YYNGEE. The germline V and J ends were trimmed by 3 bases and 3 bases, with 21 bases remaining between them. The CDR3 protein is CASSATPGDPGHYGYTF. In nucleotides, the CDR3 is TGTGCCAGCAGCGCAACCCCAGGGGATCCAGGGCACTATGGCTACACCTTC.

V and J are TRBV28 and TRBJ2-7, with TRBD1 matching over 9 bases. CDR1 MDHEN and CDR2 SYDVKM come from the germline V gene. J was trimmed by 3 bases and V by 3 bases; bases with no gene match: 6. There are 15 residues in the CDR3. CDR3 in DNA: TGTGCCAGCAGTTTCGGGGACAGGGCGTTCTACGAGCAGTACTTC. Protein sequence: CASSFGDRAFYEQYF.

The CDR3 loop reads CASSLFRPTGETYGYTF. The CDR3 DNA is TGTGCCAGCAGTTTATTCCGACCGACAGGAGAGACCTATGGCTACACCTTC. The gene calls are TRBV27 and TRBJ1-2; D might be TRBD1 (6 bases). The CDR3 sequence is 17 residues long. Germline V lookup: CDR1 MNHEY, CDR2 SMNVEV (reference sequence). V lost 1 base, J lost 4 bases, and 19 bases lay in between.

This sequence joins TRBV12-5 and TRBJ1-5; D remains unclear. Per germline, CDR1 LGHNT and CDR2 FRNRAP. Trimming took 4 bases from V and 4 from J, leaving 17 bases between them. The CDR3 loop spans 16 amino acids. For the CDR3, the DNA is TGTGCTAGTGGTTGGCCCCTCCGGGGTACAAATCAGCCCCAGCATTTT. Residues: CASGWPLRGTNQPQHF.

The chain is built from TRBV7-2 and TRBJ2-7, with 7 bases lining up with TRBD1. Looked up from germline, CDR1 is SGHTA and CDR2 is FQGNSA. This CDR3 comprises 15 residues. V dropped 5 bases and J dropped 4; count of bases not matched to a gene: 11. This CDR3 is CASSAGTEVNYEQYF. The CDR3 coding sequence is TGTGCCAGCAGCGCCGGGACAGAAGTAAATTACGAGCAGTACTTC.

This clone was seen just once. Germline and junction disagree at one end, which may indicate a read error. The CDR3 spells CASSQAGDPNQPQHF. CDR3 sequence (DNA): TGTGCCAGCAGTCAAGCAGGGGATCCCAATCAGCCCCAGCATTTT. The V and J genes are TRBV6-1 and TRBJ1-5, with D maybe TRBD1 (6 bases). The germline V gene encodes CDR1 MNHNS and CDR2 SASEGT. The CDR3 extends over 15 amino acids.

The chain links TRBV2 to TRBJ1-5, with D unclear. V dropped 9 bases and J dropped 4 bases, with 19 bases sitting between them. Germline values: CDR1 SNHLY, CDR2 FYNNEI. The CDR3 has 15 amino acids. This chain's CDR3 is CASKTDGGANQPQHF. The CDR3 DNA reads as TGTGCCAGTAAAACGGACGGAGGAGCTAATCAGCCCCAGCATTTT.

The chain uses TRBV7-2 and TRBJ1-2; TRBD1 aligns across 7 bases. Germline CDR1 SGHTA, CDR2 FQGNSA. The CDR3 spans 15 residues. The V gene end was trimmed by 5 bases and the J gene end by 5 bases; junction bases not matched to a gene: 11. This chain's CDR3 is CASSLQTGIQYGYTF. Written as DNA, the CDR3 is TGTGCCAGCAGCCTACAGACAGGGATACAGTATGGCTACACCTTC.

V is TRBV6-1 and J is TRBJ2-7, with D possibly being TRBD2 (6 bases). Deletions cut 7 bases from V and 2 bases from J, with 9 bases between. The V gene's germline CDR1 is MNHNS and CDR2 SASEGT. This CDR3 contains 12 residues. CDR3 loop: CASMEGAYEQYF. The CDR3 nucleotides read TGTGCCAGCATGGAGGGCGCCTACGAGCAGTACTTC.

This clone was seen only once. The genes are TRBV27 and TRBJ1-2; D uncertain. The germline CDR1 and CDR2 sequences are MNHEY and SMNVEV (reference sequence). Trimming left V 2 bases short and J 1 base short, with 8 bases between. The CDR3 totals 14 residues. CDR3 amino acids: CASSLRTDNYGYTF. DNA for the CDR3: TGTGCCAGCAGTTTACGTACAGATAACTATGGCTACACCTTC.